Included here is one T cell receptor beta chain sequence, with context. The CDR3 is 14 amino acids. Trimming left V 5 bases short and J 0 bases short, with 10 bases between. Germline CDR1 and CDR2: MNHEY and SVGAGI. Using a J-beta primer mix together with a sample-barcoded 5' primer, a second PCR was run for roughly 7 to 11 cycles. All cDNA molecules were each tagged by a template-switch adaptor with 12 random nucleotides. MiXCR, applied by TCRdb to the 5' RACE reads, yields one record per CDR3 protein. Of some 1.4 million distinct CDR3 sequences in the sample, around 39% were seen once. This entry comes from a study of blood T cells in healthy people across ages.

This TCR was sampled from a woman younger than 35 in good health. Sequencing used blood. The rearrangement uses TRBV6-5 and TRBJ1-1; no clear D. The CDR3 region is CASSQFLLNTEAFF. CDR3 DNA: TGTGCCAGCAGTCAGTTCCTATTGAACACTGAAGCTTTCTTT.